This T cell receptor beta chain was obtained from a study of shared clonotypes between healthy human individuals. Turning to the study itself: Each donor contributed plates that comprised three CD4 naive, three CD4 memory, two CD8 naive and one CD8 memory. Broader study findings: The sharing of 4.5% to 5% of naive CD4 clonotypes was seen across several donors.

Worth noting for this clone: No antigen is known for it. A junction boundary mismatches the germline segment, possibly from a read error.

The CDR3 consists of 13 residues. The germline CDR1 and CDR2 sequences are SSHAT and FNYEAQ (reference sequence). Profiling relied on immunoSEQ multiplex PCR, and the TCRdb table lists in-frame clones only, not all of them. Among some 380,000 clones listed, about 96% were seen once. Donors were healthy HIV-negative adults without recently reported acute infections or vaccinations. The V call is TRBV7-7, the J call TRBJ2-7, with TRBD1 matching over 10 bases. Input material: memory CD8+ T cells sorted from blood. The subset denotes: CD45RO+ cells pooled with CCR7-negative TemRA cells. The sequence was collected from a man aged 30 to 45 in good health. CDR3 region: CASSSGQGREQYF. DNA for the CDR3: TGTGCTAGCAGCTCGGGACAGGGGCGCGAGCAGTACTTC.